This TCR beta chain was profiled in a study of a mutant IDH1 vaccine in newly diagnosed glioma. Study overall: Radiotherapy alone preceded vaccination by 4-6 weeks; alternatively, vaccination started with temozolomide cycles. The earlier regimen, radiotherapy, temozolomide, or both, was most often both. Points from the study as a whole: Immune responses induced by the vaccine were seen in around 92% of patients, spanning multiple MHC alleles. Any relationship between pseudoprogression and changes in top peripheral T cell clonotypes seemed absent.

Germline V CDR1 and CDR2: SGHNT, YYREEE (reference sequence). V lost 0 bases and J 8 bases, leaving 12 bases between the germline ends. This CDR3 has 15 amino acids. Note on this clone: Antigen unknown.

Noted time point: week 5, during vaccination. Each dose delivered 300 ug of mutant IDH1 20-mer peptide subcutaneously with imiquimod. The assay was immunoSEQ multiplex PCR, and TCRdb's table has in-frame clones only and misses some. The table has around 50,000 clones, around 90% seen once. This clonotype originated in a woman aged 40 to 49 with glioma. The specimen was PBMCs, collected from a glioma patient whose treatment included an IDH1 peptide vaccine. This sequence joins TRBV5-4 and TRBJ1-6; D is undetermined. The CDR3 region has the DNA TGTGCCAGCAGCTTGGGAGCGATCGAGTATTCACCCCTCCACTTT. Translating gives CASSLGAIEYSPLHF.